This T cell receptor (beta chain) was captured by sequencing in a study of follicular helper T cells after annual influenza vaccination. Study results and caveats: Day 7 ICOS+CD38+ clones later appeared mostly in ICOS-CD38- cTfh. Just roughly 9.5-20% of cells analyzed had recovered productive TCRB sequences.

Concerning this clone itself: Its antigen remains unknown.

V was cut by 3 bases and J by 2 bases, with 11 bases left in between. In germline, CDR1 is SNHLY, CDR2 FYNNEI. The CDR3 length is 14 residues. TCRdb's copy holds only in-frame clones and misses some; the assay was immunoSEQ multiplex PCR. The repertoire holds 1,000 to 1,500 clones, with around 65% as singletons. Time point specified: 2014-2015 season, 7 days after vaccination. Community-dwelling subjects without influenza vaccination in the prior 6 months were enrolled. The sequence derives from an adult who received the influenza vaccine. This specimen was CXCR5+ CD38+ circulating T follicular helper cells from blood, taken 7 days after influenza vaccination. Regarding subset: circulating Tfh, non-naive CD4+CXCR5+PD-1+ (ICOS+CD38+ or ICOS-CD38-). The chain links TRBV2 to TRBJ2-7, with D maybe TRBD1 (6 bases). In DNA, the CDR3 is TGTGCCAGCAGTGAGAGGACAGCCCCCTACGAGCAGTACTTC. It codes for CASSERTAPYEQYF.